This T cell receptor (beta chain) was captured by sequencing in a study of T cells in women clearing cervical HPV infection. Generated by immunoSEQ multiplex PCR, the TCRdb table keeps only in-frame clones and is missing some. This sample's table has about 23,000 clones. This CDR3 has 17 residues. CDR1 and CDR2 from the germline V gene are SGHTA and FQGTGA. Trimming stripped 1 base from V and 1 base from J, with 13 bases between. Of note for this clone: The CDR3 end is not reached by the read, which stops 3 residues before it; the germline J gene fills it in.

This receptor was taken from a woman between 18 and 75 years old with a cervical HPV16 infection that either progressed to CIN3+ or cleared (not recorded which). The V and J genes are TRBV7-3 and TRBJ2-2; tentative D call: TRBD1 (6 bases). The specimen sequenced was blood buffy coat. The CDR3 loop reads CASSLNPPDRNTGELFF. The sequenced CDR3 bases are TGTGCCAGCAGCTTAAACCCCCCGGACAGGAACACCGGGGAG. Complete variable domain (other parts from reference TRBV7-3 and TRBJ2-2): GAGVSQTPSNKVTEKGKYVELRCDPISGHTALYWYRQSLGQGPEFLIYFQGTGAADDSGLPNDRFFAVRPEGSVSTLKIQRTERGDSAVYLCASSLNPPDRNTGELFFGEGSRLTVL.